Given below is one T cell receptor beta chain in context. The antigen remains unidentified. Germline V gives CDR1 SGHRS, CDR2 YFSETQ. The CDR3 spans 14 residues. V was clipped by 3 bases and J by 1 base; unmatched bases: 3. The data are from a study of early T cells in non-severe SARS-CoV-2 infection. Overall study findings and caveats: In VDJdb matching, anti-spike CD8 responses were favored while private and CD4 specificities went missing.

Unique molecular identifiers were affixed to single, distinct cDNA molecules. TCRdb redid the calling of the 5' RACE reads with MiXCR, one entry per CDR3 protein. The table has approximately 37,000 distinct CDR3 sequences, roughly 5% seen once. The chain uses TRBV5-1 and TRBJ1-1, with 7 bases lining up with TRBD1. The sequence derives from an adult who was a healthcare worker with PCR-confirmed SARS-CoV-2 infection or an uninfected control (not recorded which). Sequencing used whole blood. The CDR3 region is CASSSGQPNTEAFF. CDR3 nucleotide sequence: TGCGCCAGCAGCTCGGGACAGCCGAACACTGAAGCTTTCTTT. The full variable domain, its missing parts supplied by reference TRBV5-1 and TRBJ1-1, is KAGVTQTPRYLIKTRGQQVTLSCSPISGHRSVSWYQQTPGQGLQFLFEYFSETQRNKGNFPGRFSGRQFSNSRSEMNVSTLELGDSALYLCASSSGQPNTEAFFGQGTRLTVV.